This section outlines one TCR beta chain sequence together with its context. Adults between roughly 18 and 95 years of age took part from under 25 US areas. The table came from immunoSEQ multiplex PCR; TCRdb's copy has only in-frame clones and leaves some out. The table has hundreds of thousands of clones, around 90% seen once; the top ten hold 1.5% to 2%. The CDR3 has 16 amino acids. The germline CDR1 and CDR2 sequences are MNHEY and SMNVEV (reference sequence). J lost 5 bases, V lost 5 bases, and 10 bases had no gene match. The entry originates in a study of blood T cell repertoires in COVID-19. Study overall: The cDNA or gDNA used as material had been derived from T cells, B-cell-depleted T cells, or PBMCs.

This sequence was found in a woman between 50 and 59 years old who had recovered from COVID-19. Sequencing input: PBMCs or T cells enriched from blood (not recorded which). J is TRBJ2-7 and V is TRBV27; TRBD2 matches 12 bases. CDR3 protein: CASSLLSTSGSNEQYF. The CDR3 bases are TGTGCCAGCAGTCTTCTCTCGACTAGCGGGAGCAACGAGCAGTACTTC.